The entry below gives a single T cell receptor (beta chain) sequence along with its context. This entry comes from a study of blood T cell repertoires in COVID-19. Here immunoSEQ multiplex PCR was the method, and the copy in TCRdb shows in-frame clones only, minus some. Of more than 400,000 clones in the sample, 80% to 90% were seen once. This CDR3 region has 13 residues. After removal of 9 bases from V and 4 bases from J, the junction contained 5 bases not matched to a gene. Germline V CDR1 and CDR2: WNHNN, SYGVQD (reference sequence). Sample: peripheral blood. This sequence originates from a human donor in a cohort sampled during active COVID-19. V and J are TRBV10-1 and TRBJ2-2; 7 bases are shared with TRBD1. CDR3 in amino acids: CASIRGSTGELFF. CDR3 nucleotides: TGCGCCAGTATCAGGGGGTCCACCGGGGAGCTGTTTTTT.